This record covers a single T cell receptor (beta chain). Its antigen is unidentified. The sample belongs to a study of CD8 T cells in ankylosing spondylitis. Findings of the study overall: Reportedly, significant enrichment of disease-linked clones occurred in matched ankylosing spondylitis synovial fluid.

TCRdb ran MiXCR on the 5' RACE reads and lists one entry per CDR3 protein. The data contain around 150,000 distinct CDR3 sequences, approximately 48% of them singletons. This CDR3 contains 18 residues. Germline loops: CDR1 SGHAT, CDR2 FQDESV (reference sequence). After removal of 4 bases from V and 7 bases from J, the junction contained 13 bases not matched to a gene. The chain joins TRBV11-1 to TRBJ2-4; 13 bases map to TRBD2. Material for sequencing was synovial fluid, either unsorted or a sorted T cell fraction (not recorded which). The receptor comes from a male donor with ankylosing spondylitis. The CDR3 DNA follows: TGTGCCAGCAGCTCTCCGGGACTAGCGGGACAACGGAGGAACATTCAGTACTTC. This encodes CASSSPGLAGQRRNIQYF.